The rows below give T cell receptor beta chains drawn from one sample of a study of response to subunit inactivated influenza vaccine. TCRdb fed the RT-PCR reads into MiXCR, producing one record per CDR3 protein. The profile shows about 190,000 distinct CDR3 sequences, about 15% of them singletons. Sequencing used CD8+ T cells sorted from PBMCs, obtained less than 6 days after vaccination. These receptor sequences come from a man in his fifties or sixties who received an inactivated influenza vaccine. Both conserved end residues are part of each CDR3. D genes are given only for firm matches. A row's size may be missing; if present it is once, few, many or a size class.

CDR3	DNA	size	V	J	D
CASSVANTEAFF	TGTGCCAGCAGCGTAGCAAACACTGAAGCTTTCTTT	-	TRBV9	TRBJ1-1	-
CASIRTSGVQETQYF	TGTGCCAGCATCCGGACTAGCGGGGTTCAAGAGACCCAGTACTTC	few	TRBV7-8	TRBJ2-5	TRBD2
CASSFRSASYNEQFF	TGTGCCAGCAGTTTTCGAAGCGCCAGCTACAATGAGCAGTTCTTC	-	TRBV28	TRBJ2-1	-
CASSQGYWGFRSPLHF	TGCGCCAGCAGCCAGGGGTACTGGGGATTTAGGTCACCCCTCCACTTT	-	TRBV4-3	TRBJ1-6	-
CATSPWTGEARELFF	TGTGCCACCTCCCCGTGGACAGGGGAGGCCAGGGAGCTGTTTTTT	-	TRBV3-1	TRBJ2-2	TRBD1
CASSQDWGELQGYTF	TGCGCCAGCAGCCAAGATTGGGGGGAGTTGCAGGGCTACACCTTC	-	TRBV4-3	TRBJ1-2	-
CASSRYRDHFTGELFF	TGCGCCAGCAGCCGCTATAGGGACCACTTCACCGGGGAGCTGTTTTTT	-	TRBV4-3	TRBJ2-2	-
CASSYGQGAAETQYF	TGTGCCAGCAGTTACGGGCAGGGGGCTGCAGAGACCCAGTACTTC	few	TRBV6-5	TRBJ2-5	TRBD1
CASRTQNRQFF	TGTGCCAGCCGTACACAGAATCGGCAGTTCTTC	many	TRBV14	TRBJ2-1	-
CASSLVPKPNTGELFF	TGTGCCAGCAGCTTAGTCCCCAAACCGAACACCGGGGAGCTGTTTTTT	once	TRBV7-9	TRBJ2-2	-
CASSSLLQGVKETQYF	TGTGCCAGCAGTTCCCTCTTACAGGGGGTAAAAGAGACCCAGTACTTC	few	TRBV28	TRBJ2-5	TRBD1
CASSLADSGLAGGQSYEQYF	TGTGCCAGCAGTTTAGCAGACTCAGGACTAGCGGGGGGGCAGTCCTACGAGCAGTACTTC	few	TRBV12-3/TRBV12-4	TRBJ2-7	TRBD2
CASSQPSDSPYEQYF	TGTGCCAGCAGCCAACCCAGCGACTCCCCCTACGAGCAGTACTTC	few	TRBV11-2	TRBJ2-7	-
CSVEFGTGPYNEQFF	TGCAGCGTTGAATTTGGTACAGGACCCTACAATGAGCAGTTCTTC	few	TRBV29-1	TRBJ2-1	-
CASSLYSAPAEDNEQFF	TGTGCCAGCAGCCTATACTCGGCCCCCGCCGAGGACAATGAGCAGTTCTTC	once	TRBV7-3	TRBJ2-1	-
CASSLGRGHTDTQYF	TGTGCCAGCAGTTTGGGGCGGGGGCACACAGATACGCAGTATTTT	-	TRBV12-3/TRBV12-4	TRBJ2-3	-
CASSLEIAGGPETQYF	TGTGCCAGCAGTTTGGAAATAGCGGGGGGGCCGGAGACCCAGTACTTC	-	TRBV12-3/TRBV12-4	TRBJ2-5	TRBD2
CASSPKGRGYNEQFF	TGTGCCAGCAGCCCGAAGGGAAGGGGCTACAATGAGCAGTTCTTC	few	TRBV7-9	TRBJ2-1	-
CSVAGGGEASSYEQYF	TGCAGCGTTGCCGGCGGGGGGGAGGCCTCCTCCTACGAGCAGTACTTC	few	TRBV29-1	TRBJ2-7	TRBD2
CASSIAAVSYNEQFF	TGTGCCAGTAGTATAGCAGCGGTCTCCTACAATGAGCAGTTCTTC	few	TRBV19	TRBJ2-1	-
CATSIHSGGDTDTQYF	TGTGCCACCAGCATCCATAGCGGGGGAGACACAGATACGCAGTATTTT	many	TRBV15	TRBJ2-3	TRBD2
CATSRDGGQSNTGELFF	TGTGCCACCAGCAGAGACGGGGGGCAGTCGAACACCGGGGAGCTGTTTTTT	-	TRBV15	TRBJ2-2	-
CASSGQGAPETQYF	TGTGCCAGCAGCGGTCAGGGGGCGCCGGAGACCCAGTACTTC	few	TRBV7-9	TRBJ2-5	TRBD1
CSVAPRGSGAEAFF	TGCAGCGTGGCCCCCCGGGGGAGTGGTGCTGAAGCTTTCTTT	few	TRBV29-1	TRBJ1-1	-
CASSFGIAGGNEPPQTQYF	TGTGCCAGCAGTTTCGGAATAGCGGGGGGGAATGAGCCTCCACAGACCCAGTACTTC	-	TRBV28	TRBJ2-5	TRBD2
CASSGDGQETQYF	TGTGCCAGCAGCGGGGACGGCCAAGAGACCCAGTACTTC	few	TRBV9	TRBJ2-5	-
CASSLGPRSYEQYF	TGTGCCAGCAGTTTGGGGCCACGATCCTACGAGCAGTACTTC	-	TRBV12-3/TRBV12-4	TRBJ2-7	-
CASKLTWTSGGGRSDTQYF	TGTGCCAGCAAACTCACCTGGACTAGCGGGGGGGGGCGGTCAGATACGCAGTATTTT	few	TRBV12-3/TRBV12-4	TRBJ2-3	TRBD2
CAITDNTGELFF	TGTGCCATCACCGACAACACCGGGGAGCTGTTTTTT	few	TRBV10-3	TRBJ2-2	-
CAISESGPYDTQYF	TGTGCCATCAGTGAGTCCGGTCCGTACGATACGCAGTATTTT	-	TRBV10-3	TRBJ2-3	-
CATSRDRAVEAFF	TGTGCCACCAGCAGGGACAGGGCGGTTGAAGCTTTCTTT	-	TRBV15	TRBJ1-1	TRBD1
CASSSKEADTQYF	TGTGCCAGCAGTTCGAAAGAAGCAGATACGCAGTATTTT	few	TRBV12-3/TRBV12-4	TRBJ2-3	-
CASRRQGTSYEQYF	TGTGCCAGCAGACGACAGGGTACCTCCTACGAGCAGTACTTC	few	TRBV28	TRBJ2-7	TRBD1
CSAWELGNEQFF	TGCAGCGCCTGGGAGCTCGGCAATGAGCAGTTCTTC	many	TRBV29-1	TRBJ2-1	-
CATSTQETQYF	TGTGCCACCAGCACACAAGAGACCCAGTACTTC	many	TRBV15	TRBJ2-5	-
CASSSGHNQPQHF	TGTGCCAGCAGCTCAGGCCACAATCAGCCCCAGCATTTT	many	TRBV7-9	TRBJ1-5	-
CASSQATGDNEQFF	TGCGCCAGCAGCCAAGCGACAGGGGACAATGAGCAGTTCTTC	few	TRBV4-3	TRBJ2-1	TRBD1
CASSLISGVNTGELFF	TGTGCCAGCAGTTTAATCTCGGGCGTGAACACCGGGGAGCTGTTTTTT	many	TRBV28	TRBJ2-2	-
CASSLELAGLTDTQYF	TGTGCCAGCAGCTTGGAACTAGCGGGGCTAACAGATACGCAGTATTTT	-	TRBV5-6	TRBJ2-3	TRBD2
CASSLWGACWNEQFF	TGTGCTAGCAGCTTATGGGGGGCTTGTTGGAATGAGCAGTTCTTC	few	TRBV7-7	TRBJ2-1	-
CASRDSNDYNEQFF	TGTGCCAGCAGGGACTCGAATGATTACAATGAGCAGTTCTTC	few	TRBV7-9	TRBJ2-1	-
CASSFSGPLSYEQYF	TGTGCCAGCAGTTTCTCGGGGCCTCTTTCCTACGAGCAGTACTTC	-	TRBV6-2/TRBV6-3	TRBJ2-7	-
CASSQTGIYEQYF	TGCGCCAGCAGCCAAACAGGAATCTACGAGCAGTACTTC	-	TRBV4-3	TRBJ2-7	-
CSAWGLTQETQYF	TGCAGTGCTTGGGGACTTACCCAAGAGACCCAGTACTTC	-	TRBV20-1	TRBJ2-5	-
CASSQDRGSFMNTEAFF	TGTGCCAGCAGCCAGGACAGGGGATCATTCATGAACACTGAAGCTTTCTTT	many	TRBV7-6	TRBJ1-1	TRBD1
CASSLVISQSTDTQYF	TGCGCCAGCAGCTTGGTTATATCGCAGAGCACAGATACGCAGTATTTT	many	TRBV5-1	TRBJ2-3	-
CSARDQTGGEQYF	TGCAGTGCTAGAGATCAGACGGGGGGGGAGCAGTACTTC	-	TRBV20-1	TRBJ2-7	TRBD2
CASSDGVAGTNNEQFF	TGTGCCAGCAGTGACGGGGTGGCGGGGACTAACAATGAGCAGTTCTTC	-	TRBV6-4	TRBJ2-1	TRBD2
CSALGEGAYSNQPQHF	TGCAGTGCCCTCGGGGAGGGAGCTTATAGCAATCAGCCCCAGCATTTT	few	TRBV20-1	TRBJ1-5	-
CASSPEEGLETQYF	TGTGCCAGCAGCCCAGAGGAGGGGCTGGAGACCCAGTACTTC	few	TRBV9	TRBJ2-5	-
CASSLERVHVRRETQYF	TGTGCCAGCAGCTTAGAGCGCGTCCACGTGCGAAGGGAGACCCAGTACTTC	-	TRBV11-1	TRBJ2-5	-
CASSLVGLSYEQYF	TGTGCCAGCAGCTTAGTGGGGTTATCCTACGAGCAGTACTTC	-	TRBV11-2	TRBJ2-7	-
CANSWEGETQYF	TGTGCCAATTCGTGGGAGGGAGAGACCCAGTACTTC	-	TRBV10-3	TRBJ2-5	TRBD2
CASSLGGSAGYTF	TGTGCCAGCAGCTTAGGTGGCAGCGCGGGCTACACCTTC	-	TRBV7-6	TRBJ1-2	-
CATSRDLLSGTDTQYF	TGTGCCACCAGCAGAGATCTTCTCTCGGGCACAGATACGCAGTATTTT	few	TRBV15	TRBJ2-3	-
CASSMTGAAYNEQFF	TGTGCCAGCAGCATGACAGGGGCCGCGTACAATGAGCAGTTCTTC	-	TRBV11-2	TRBJ2-1	TRBD1
CASSLENVTPGSVTDTQYF	TGTGCCAGCAGCTTAGAGAACGTCACCCCGGGATCTGTCACAGATACGCAGTATTTT	-	TRBV11-1	TRBJ2-3	-
CSAYTDTQYF	TGCAGCGCTTACACAGATACGCAGTATTTT	many	TRBV29-1	TRBJ2-3	-
CASSWGLAAGTDTQYF	TGTGCCAGCAGCTGGGGACTAGCGGCGGGCACAGATACGCAGTATTTT	many	TRBV7-2	TRBJ2-3	TRBD2